The present T cell receptor beta chain was sequenced within a study of T cells in Graves' hyperthyroidism and ophthalmopathy. TCR beta CDR3 regions were amplified from RNA transcripts. A first-round RT-PCR of the TCR CDR3 used the HTBI primer set. TCRdb reprocessed the multiplex PCR reads with MiXCR, giving one entry per CDR3 protein. This sample yields fewer than 500,000 distinct CDR3 sequences, of which about 13% are seen a single time; 20% belongs to the top ten. When hyperthyroidism was first diagnosed, the blood sample was taken, preceding any ophthalmopathy symptoms. At least ten counts were recorded for this clonotype. Germline V gives CDR1 LGHNT, CDR2 FRNRAP. The CDR3 is 14 residues long. Losses at the gene ends were 4 bases for V and 4 bases for J; bases not matched to a gene: 2.

The TCR sequence derives from a man aged 30-40 years with Graves' hyperthyroidism that later progressed to Graves' ophthalmopathy. The chain has TRBV12-5 and TRBJ1-1; 11 bases agree with TRBD1. The sequenced sample consisted of blood. CDR3 residues: CASGSGQGGTEAFF. CDR3 in DNA: TGTGCTAGTGGTTCGGGACAGGGGGGCACTGAAGCTTTCTTT. The full variable domain, in which reference TRBV12-5 and TRBJ1-1 provide the parts outside the CDR3, is DARVTQTPRHKVTEMGQEVTMRCQPILGHNTVFWYRQTMMQGLELLAYFRNRAPLDDSGMPKDRFSAEMPDATLATLKIQPSEPRDSAVYFCASGSGQGGTEAFFGQGTRLTVV.